Listed here are 5 T cell receptor beta chains from one sample, sequenced in a study of blood T cells in healthy people across ages. Using a J-beta primer mix together with a sample-barcoded 5' primer, a second PCR was run for roughly 7 to 12 cycles. MiXCR, applied by TCRdb to the 5' RACE reads, yields one record per CDR3 protein. The table shows 700,000 to 850,000 distinct CDR3 sequences, with roughly 34% occurring only once. Sequencing input: blood. Receptor source: a man aged 18-30 years in good health.

Ten or more counts support this clonotype. This chain links TRBV7-9 with TRBJ2-5; D is undetermined. Trimming pared 5 bases from V and 2 bases from J, leaving 15 bases between. CDR1 is SEHNR and CDR2 is FQNEAQ in the germline V gene (reference sequence). There are 15 residues in the CDR3. This CDR3 reads CASSPGRGVQETQYF. CDR3 DNA sequence: TGTGCCAGCAGCCCCGGAAGAGGAGTTCAAGAGACCCAGTACTTC. The full variable domain, its missing parts supplied by reference TRBV7-9 and TRBJ2-5, is DTGVSQNPRHKITKRGQNVTFRCDPISEHNRLYWYRQTLGQGPEFLTYFQNEAQLEKSRLLSDRFSAERPKGSFSTLEIQRTEQGDSAMYLCASSPGRGVQETQYFGPGTRLLVL.

In this sample, this clonotype turned up a few times. This chain uses TRBV20-1 with TRBJ2-2; TRBD1 aligns across 8 bases. The CDR3 contains 14 residues. Germline V gene sequence: CDR1 DFQATT, CDR2 SNEGSKA (reference sequence). V lost 4 bases to trimming and J lost 5 bases; unmatched junction nucleotides: 6. The chain's CDR3 is CSATRTGRTGELFF. DNA of the CDR3: TGCAGTGCTACGCGGACAGGGCGGACCGGGGAGCTGTTTTTT.

In nucleotides, the CDR3 is TGTGCCAGCAGCTTAGACAGAGATGAAAAACTGTTTTTT. Amino acid sequence: CASSLDRDEKLFF. V and J are TRBV11-2 and TRBJ1-4; D remains unclear. The CDR3 extends over 13 amino acids. V was clipped by 0 bases and J by 6 bases, with 5 bases between them. Germline V gives CDR1 SGHAT, CDR2 FQNNGV.

This clonotype was seen a few times. The chain combines TRBV28 with TRBJ2-7; D might be TRBD2 (5 bases). The V end lost 2 bases, the J end lost 0 bases, and 11 bases lay between the germline ends. Germline-derived CDR1 and CDR2 are MDHEN and SYDVKM. The CDR3 runs 15 residues. CDR3 loop: CASSLGGSGSYEQYF. The CDR3 DNA follows: TGTGCCAGCAGTTTAGGAGGCTCCGGCTCCTACGAGCAGTACTTC.

The rearrangement links TRBV11-2 to TRBJ1-1; D perhaps matches TRBD1 (6 bases). With 7 bases removed from V and 11 bases from J, the gap between germline ends came to 23 bases. Germline V lookup: CDR1 SGHAT, CDR2 FQNNGV. This CDR3 is built from 14 residues. CDR3 DNA: TGTGCCAGCACCCGGATCCGGCAGGGGCATGACGCTTTCTTT. Its protein is CASTRIRQGHDAFF.